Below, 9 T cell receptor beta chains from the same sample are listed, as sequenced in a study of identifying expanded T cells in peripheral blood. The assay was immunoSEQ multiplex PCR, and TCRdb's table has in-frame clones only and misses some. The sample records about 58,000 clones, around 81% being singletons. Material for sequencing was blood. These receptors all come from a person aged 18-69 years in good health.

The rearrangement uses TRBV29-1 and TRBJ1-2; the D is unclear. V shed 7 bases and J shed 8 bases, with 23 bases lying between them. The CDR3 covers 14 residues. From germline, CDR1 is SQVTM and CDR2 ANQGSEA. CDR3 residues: CSAAPDGRRGGYTF. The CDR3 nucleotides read TGCAGCGCCGCCCCGGACGGCAGGCGGGGAGGCTACACCTTC.

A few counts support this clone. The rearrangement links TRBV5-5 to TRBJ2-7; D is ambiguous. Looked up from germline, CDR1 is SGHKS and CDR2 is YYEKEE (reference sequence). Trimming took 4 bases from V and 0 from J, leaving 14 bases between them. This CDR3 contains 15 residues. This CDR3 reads CASSRTLTSSYEQYV. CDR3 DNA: TGTGCCAGCAGCAGGACCCTAACGAGCTCCTACGAGCAGTACGTC.

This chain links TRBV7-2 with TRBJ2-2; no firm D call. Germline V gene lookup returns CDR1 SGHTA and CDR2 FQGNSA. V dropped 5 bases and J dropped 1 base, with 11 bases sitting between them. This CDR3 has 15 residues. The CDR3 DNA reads TGTGCCAGCAGCCTACAGAGTGGGAACACCGGGGAGCTGTTTTTT. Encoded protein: CASSLQSGNTGELFF.

The CDR3 sequence: CASSLNGGTSYNEQFF. CDR3 sequence (DNA): TGTGCCAGCAGCTTAAATGGCGGGACCTCCTACAATGAGCAGTTCTTC. The J gene is TRBJ2-1, the V gene TRBV7-6; a possible D gene is TRBD2 (6 bases). Per germline, CDR1 SGHVS and CDR2 FNYEAQ. With 2 bases removed from V and 0 bases from J, the gap between germline ends came to 11 bases. This CDR3 has 16 amino acids.

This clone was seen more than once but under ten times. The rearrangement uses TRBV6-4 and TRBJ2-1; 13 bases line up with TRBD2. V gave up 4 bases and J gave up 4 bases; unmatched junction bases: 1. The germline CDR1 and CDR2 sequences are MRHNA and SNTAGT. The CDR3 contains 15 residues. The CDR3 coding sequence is TGTGCCAGCAGTGGGACTAGCGGGAGTTACAATGAGCAGTTCTTC. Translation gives CASSGTSGSYNEQFF.

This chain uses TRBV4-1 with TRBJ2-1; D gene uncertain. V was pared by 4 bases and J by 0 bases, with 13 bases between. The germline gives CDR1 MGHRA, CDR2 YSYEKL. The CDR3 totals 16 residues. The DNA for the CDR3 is TGCGCCAGCAGCCTGTACCCCCCGAGCTCCTACAATGAGCAGTTCTTC. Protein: CASSLYPPSSYNEQFF.

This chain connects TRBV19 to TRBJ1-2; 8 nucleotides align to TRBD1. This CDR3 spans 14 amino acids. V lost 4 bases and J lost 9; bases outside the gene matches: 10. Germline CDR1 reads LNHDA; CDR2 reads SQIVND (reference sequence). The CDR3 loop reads CASSSLDRERSYTF. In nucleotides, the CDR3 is TGTGCCAGTAGTAGCCTGGACAGGGAAAGAAGCTACACCTTC.

The CDR3: CASSLWDTPLHF. The DNA for the CDR3 is TGTGCCAGCAGCTTGTGGGATACACCCCTCCACTTT. V usage is TRBV5-4 and J usage is TRBJ1-6; D is unresolved. Trimming cost V 1 base and J 11 bases, with 7 bases left between them. Germline V CDR1 and CDR2: SGHNT, YYREEE (reference sequence). The CDR3 has 12 amino acids.

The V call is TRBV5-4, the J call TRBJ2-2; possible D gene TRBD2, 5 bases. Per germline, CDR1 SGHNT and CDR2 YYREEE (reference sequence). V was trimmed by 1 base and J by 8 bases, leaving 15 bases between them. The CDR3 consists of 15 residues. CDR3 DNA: TGTGCCAGCAGCTTGTCGACTACGGGTATGGGGGAGCTGTTTTTT. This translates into CASSLSTTGMGELFF.